This T cell receptor (beta chain) was observed in a study of OX40 agonist ivuxolimab in advanced cancers. At the level of the study: Among those enrolled, mean age was 60 years (range about 20 to 79) and approximately 80% were male. General study results and limits: On average, CD8+ T cells had more expanded clones than CD4+. No determination was made of the antigen specificity of the expanded peripheral T cells. At 0.1 to 3.0 mg/kg, CD4+ and CD8+ blood T cells expanded clonally by week 6.

The CDR3 runs 14 residues. The germline V gene encodes CDR1 LNHDA and CDR2 SQIVND (reference sequence). V was trimmed by 2 bases and J by 0 bases, leaving 2 bases between them. In regard to this clone: The target antigen is unknown.

Using immunoSEQ multiplex PCR, the repertoire was profiled, and TCRdb retains in-frame clones only, with some absent. This table holds around 76,000 clones, nearly 95% found once. The rearrangement joins TRBV19 to TRBJ2-6; D remains unclear. Sequencing was performed on CD4+ or CD8+ T cells sorted from blood, taken in a trial of the OX40 agonist ivuxolimab. This sequence originates from an adult with an advanced solid tumor such as melanoma, head and neck, liver or kidney cancer. CDR3 sequence reads: CASSISSGANVLTF. Written as DNA, the CDR3 is TGTGCCAGTAGTATATCCTCTGGGGCCAACGTCCTGACTTTC.